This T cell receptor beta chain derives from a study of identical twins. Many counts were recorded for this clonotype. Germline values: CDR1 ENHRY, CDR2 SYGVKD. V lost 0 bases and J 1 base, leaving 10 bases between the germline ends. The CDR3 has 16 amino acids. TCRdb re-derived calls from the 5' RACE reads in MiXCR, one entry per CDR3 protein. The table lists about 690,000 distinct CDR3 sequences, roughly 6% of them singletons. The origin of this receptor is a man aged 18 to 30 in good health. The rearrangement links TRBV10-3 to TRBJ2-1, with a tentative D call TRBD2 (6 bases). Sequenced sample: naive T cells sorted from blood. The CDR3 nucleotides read TGTGCCATCAGTGAGTCGCGGCGGGAATCCTACAATGAGCAGTTCTTC. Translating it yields CAISESRRESYNEQFF.